The 25 T cell receptor beta chains reported below all come from one sample, sequenced in a study of T cell repertoires in cytomegalovirus infection. TCRdb re-called the reads through MiXCR, storing one row per CDR3 protein. The table includes approximately 910,000 distinct CDR3 sequences, approximately 31% detected once. Their specific antigens are unknown. The source material was cultured CD8+ T cells from PBMCs, sampled from culture after CMV antigen stimulation. These TCRs come from a human donor in good health (CMV status not recorded). Some clones in this sample may be carry-over from other donors' samples.

This clonotype was seen ten or more times. J is TRBJ1-3 and V is TRBV7-6, with D perhaps matching TRBD1 (5 bases). The CDR3 sequence is 12 residues long. V was pared by 5 bases and J by 11 bases, with 13 bases between. Per the germline V gene, CDR1 is SGHVS and CDR2 is FNYEAQ. The CDR3 sequence is CASSPHQGAIYF. The CDR3 DNA sequence: TGTGCCAGCAGCCCCCACCAGGGCGCCATATATTTT.

This clonotype was observed at least ten times. V usage is TRBV7-2 and J usage is TRBJ1-5; D is undetermined. V dropped 3 bases and J dropped 2 bases, with 5 bases sitting between them. Germline V gives CDR1 SGHTA, CDR2 FQGNSA. This CDR3 comprises 13 residues. Written as DNA, the CDR3 is TGTGCCAGCAGCTTTTCAGGCAATCAGCCCCAGCATTTT. Translating it yields CASSFSGNQPQHF.

As regards this clonotype: One junction end does not reproduce the germline sequence, and a read error may be involved. The gene calls are TRBV7-2 and TRBJ2-1; D unclear. The CDR3 sequence is 15 residues long. Germline V gene sequence: CDR1 SGHTA, CDR2 FQGNSA. The CDR3: CAGSLPGESYNEQFF. In DNA, the CDR3 is TGTGCCGGCAGCTTACCCGGTGAATCCTACAATGAGCAGTTCTTC.

This clonotype was seen more than once but under ten times. The chain carries TRBV6-5 and TRBJ2-7; no clear D gene. Trimming took 4 bases from V and 6 from J, leaving 13 bases between them. Germline CDR1 and CDR2: MNHEY and SVGAGI. This CDR3 has 13 residues. This CDR3 is CASSWLGMSEQYF. CDR3 nucleotide sequence: TGTGCCAGCAGTTGGCTGGGGATGAGCGAGCAGTACTTC.

This clonotype was seen a few times. The chain recombines TRBV10-3 with TRBJ2-3; 8 bases map to TRBD1. The germline CDR1 and CDR2 sequences are ENHRY and SYGVKD. CDR3 length: 16 amino acids. Trimming at V came to 9 bases and at J to 0 bases, leaving 11 bases not matched to a gene. The CDR3 sequence is CAIYSGQGQSTDTQYF. The CDR3 DNA sequence: TGTGCCATTTACTCCGGACAGGGTCAGAGCACAGATACGCAGTATTTT.

This clonotype was counted only a few times. This chain uses TRBV9 with TRBJ2-3, with D unresolved. Germline V CDR1 and CDR2: SGDLS, YYNGEE. Trimming took 1 base from V and 2 from J, leaving 11 bases between them. The CDR3 length is 15 residues. The DNA for the CDR3 is TGTGCCAGCAGCGTAAGGCCTGCACCCACAGATACGCAGTATTTT. Protein sequence: CASSVRPAPTDTQYF. The variable domain in full, completed from reference TRBV9 and TRBJ2-3, reads DSGVTQTPKHLITATGQRVTLRCSPRSGDLSVYWYQQSLDQGLQFLIQYYNGEERAKGNILERFSAQQFPDLHSELNLSSLELGDSALYFCASSVRPAPTDTQYFGPGTRLTVL.

The chain is built from TRBV5-1 and TRBJ2-1; no definite D call. The V and J ends lost 0 bases and 5 bases respectively, with 12 bases between them. The V gene's germline CDR1 is SGHRS and CDR2 YFSETQ. CDR3 size: 15 residues. The CDR3 loop is CASSLVLPVNNEQFF. Written as DNA, the CDR3 is TGCGCCAGCAGCTTGGTTTTACCCGTAAACAATGAGCAGTTCTTC.

The rearrangement links TRBV9 to TRBJ2-4, with 10 positions matching TRBD1. The CDR3 is 16 residues long. V trimming: 4 bases; J trimming: 3 bases; junction bases outside the gene matches: 7. Germline CDR1 and CDR2: SGDLS and YYNGEE. CDR3: CASSSGTGEFKNIQYF. The CDR3 DNA follows: TGTGCCAGCAGCTCCGGGACAGGGGAGTTCAAAAACATTCAGTACTTC.

V usage is TRBV6-5 and J usage is TRBJ1-4; no clear D. Germline V gene lookup returns CDR1 MNHEY and CDR2 SVGAGI. The CDR3 extends over 13 amino acids. Trimming cost V 4 bases and J 10 bases, with 13 bases left between them. The CDR3 loop reads CASSSELSGKLFF. DNA for the CDR3: TGTGCCAGCAGTTCCGAACTCAGTGGAAAACTGTTTTTT.

This clonotype was recorded a few times. V gene TRBV6-1 combines with J gene TRBJ2-7; TRBD2 might be the D (5 bases). The CDR3 extends over 14 amino acids. V was clipped by 1 base and J by 3 bases, with 10 bases between them. CDR1 is MNHNS and CDR2 is SASEGT in the germline V gene. CDR3 residues: CASSEGPGYYEQYF. The CDR3 DNA is TGTGCCAGCAGTGAAGGTCCGGGGTACTACGAGCAGTACTTC.

The chain has TRBV7-2 and TRBJ2-5; D tentatively reads TRBD1 or TRBD2 (6 bases each). V was pared by 4 bases and J by 4 bases, with 19 bases between. CDR3 size: 16 residues. The V gene's germline CDR1 is SGHTA and CDR2 FQGNSA. The CDR3 coding sequence is TGTGCCAGCAGCTCCGGAGGGGGAATCGTGAGAGAGACCCAGTACTTC. This translates into CASSSGGGIVRETQYF.

This clonotype came up a few times. This chain links TRBV29-1 with TRBJ1-2, with unresolved D. V lost 7 bases and J 0 bases, leaving 21 bases between the germline ends. Germline V gene sequence: CDR1 SQVTM, CDR2 ANQGSEA. The CDR3 has 16 residues. CDR3 sequence reads: CSASARHNQANYGYTF. The CDR3 DNA reads TGCAGCGCCTCGGCACGCCATAATCAAGCTAACTATGGCTACACCTTC.

In this sample, this clonotype turned up many times. At one end, the junction sequence differs from germline, possibly due to a read error. V and J are TRBV7-7 and TRBJ2-5, with D uncertain. CDR3 length: 15 residues. Germline loops: CDR1 SSHAT, CDR2 FNYEAQ (reference sequence). As DNA, the CDR3 is TGTGCTAGCAGCTTCTCGGCAGAACGCCAAGAGACCCAGTACTTC. Encoded protein: CASSFSAERQETQYF.

The chain recombines TRBV27 with TRBJ2-7; D is ambiguous. Germline CDR1 is MNHEY and CDR2 is SMNVEV (reference sequence). With 6 bases removed from V and 1 base from J, the gap between germline ends came to 13 bases. The CDR3 has 14 residues. The CDR3 bases are TGTGCCAGCAGCGCAGGTGGATCGTCCTACGAGCAGTACGTC. Protein: CASSAGGSSYEQYV.

This clonotype was seen a few times. The chain recombines TRBV10-3 with TRBJ1-2; weak D call: TRBD1 (6 bases). The germline V gene encodes CDR1 ENHRY and CDR2 SYGVKD. The germline V and J ends were trimmed by 6 bases and 8 bases, with 13 bases remaining between them. This CDR3 spans 12 amino acids. CDR3 in DNA: TGTGCCATCAGAGAGGGGGTCAACGGCTACACCTTC. Its translation: CAIREGVNGYTF.

This clonotype has more than one count but fewer than ten. V gene TRBV27 combines with J gene TRBJ1-5, with 7 nucleotides matching TRBD1. There are 14 residues in the CDR3. The germline CDR1 and CDR2 sequences are MNHEY and SMNVEV (reference sequence). The J segment lost 6 bases and the V segment lost 7 bases, leaving 9 bases of the junction unmatched. The CDR3 coding sequence is TGTGCCAGCAAACCGACAGGGAGGGGTCAGCCCCAGCATTTT. The encoded protein is CASKPTGRGQPQHF.

V gene TRBV24-1 combines with J gene TRBJ2-3, with TRBD1 matching 7 bases. There are 19 residues in the CDR3. J lost 1 base, V lost 5 bases, and 17 bases had no gene match. In germline, CDR1 is KGHDR, CDR2 SFDVKD. As DNA, the CDR3 is TGTGCCACCAGTGCCCCCTGGGACAGCTCAGACAGAGGCACAGATACGCAGTATTTT. It codes for CATSAPWDSSDRGTDTQYF.

This clonotype was seen many times. The chain has TRBV29-1 and TRBJ1-2; 10 bases are shared with TRBD1. CDR3 length: 13 amino acids. CDR1 is SQVTM, CDR2 ANQGSEA, per germline. Trimming at V came to 5 bases and at J to 8 bases, leaving 8 bases not matched to a gene. The CDR3 coding sequence is TGCAGCGTTCATACCGGGACAGGGGAAGGCTACACCTTC. Protein sequence: CSVHTGTGEGYTF.

This clonotype was seen many times. V and J are TRBV7-2 and TRBJ1-1, with TRBD1 identical over 7 bases. The CDR3 is made up of 12 amino acids. Trimming cost V 1 base and J 9 bases; bases outside gene matches: 2. Germline CDR1 SGHTA, CDR2 FQGNSA. The CDR3 DNA sequence: TGTGCCAGCAGCTTAGGGGACAGTAAAGCTTTCTTT. Its protein product is CASSLGDSKAFF.

This clonotype was seen a single time. The genes are TRBV15 and TRBJ2-1, with 9 bases aligning to TRBD1. Germline V gene sequence: CDR1 LNHNV, CDR2 YYDKDF (reference sequence). CDR3 length: 16 amino acids. V lost 1 base, J lost 5 bases, and 6 bases stayed unmatched. This CDR3 is CATSRGTGDRDNEQFF. CDR3 DNA sequence: TGTGCCACCAGCAGAGGGACAGGGGACCGGGACAATGAGCAGTTCTTC.

This chain joins TRBV27 and TRBJ1-1; 9 nucleotides line up with TRBD1. V shed 5 bases and J 3 bases; nucleotides not matched to a gene: 10. The germline V gene encodes CDR1 MNHEY and CDR2 SMNVEV (reference sequence). The CDR3 runs 16 residues. CDR3 sequence: CASSTKQGALDTEAFF. The CDR3 DNA reads TGTGCCAGCAGTACGAAACAGGGGGCGTTGGACACTGAAGCTTTCTTT.

The V call is TRBV19, the J call TRBJ2-3; D tentatively fits TRBD1 or TRBD2 (6 bases each). V was pared by 7 bases and J by 2 bases, with 16 bases between. CDR1 and CDR2 from the germline V gene are LNHDA and SQIVND (reference sequence). This CDR3 has 15 residues. This chain's CDR3 is CASNLQGGFTDTQYF. For the CDR3, the DNA is TGTGCCAGTAATCTACAGGGAGGCTTCACAGATACGCAGTATTTT. The full variable domain, completed using reference TRBV19 and TRBJ2-3, is DGGITQSPKYLFRKEGQNVTLSCEQNLNHDAMYWYRQDPGQGLRLIYYSQIVNDFQKGDIAEGYSVSREKKESFPLTVTSAQKNPTAFYLCASNLQGGFTDTQYFGPGTRLTVL.

The CDR3 DNA is TGTGCCAGCAGCCCCCGACAGTACCTCACTAGCACAGATACGCAGTATTTT. This encodes CASSPRQYLTSTDTQYF. The chain employs TRBV7-8 and TRBJ2-3; D might be TRBD1 (5 bases). In germline, CDR1 is SGHVS, CDR2 FQNEAQ. Trimming cost V 5 bases and J 0 bases, with 18 bases left between them. The CDR3 totals 17 residues.

This clonotype was detected many times. Written as DNA, the CDR3 is TGTGCCAGCAGTGAAGCGTTTGGCGGTGGGGCCAACGTCCTGACTTTC. Translated, it gives CASSEAFGGGANVLTF. The chain uses TRBV6-1 and TRBJ2-6, with D uncertain. V was shortened by 0 bases and J by 3 bases, with 9 bases between the two germline ends. Germline CDR1 and CDR2: MNHNS and SASEGT. CDR3 length: 16 amino acids.

This chain uses TRBV4-1 with TRBJ1-2, with D tentatively TRBD1 (5 bases). Germline V gene lookup returns CDR1 MGHRA and CDR2 YSYEKL. Trimming removed 0 bases from V and 5 bases from J, with 13 bases in between. The CDR3 sequence is 15 residues long. The CDR3 region is CASSQDPRDPYGYTF. CDR3 in DNA: TGCGCCAGCAGCCAAGACCCCAGGGATCCGTATGGCTACACCTTC.